This TCR beta chain was profiled in a study of T cell repertoires in cytomegalovirus infection. The CDR3 totals 15 residues. J lost 3 bases, V lost 1 base, and 5 bases had no gene match. Germline V gene data show CDR1 as DFQATT and CDR2 as SNEGSKA (reference sequence). One entry per CDR3 protein, called by TCRdb with MiXCR from the reads. The data hold 750,000 to 900,000 distinct CDR3 sequences, with about 28% observed a single time. General study findings and limits: The cumulative frequency of public TCR beta families distinguished individuals who carried CMV together with the relevant HLA.

This clonotype appeared a few times. The antigen is not known. The genes are TRBV20-1 and TRBJ2-1, with 8 bases matching TRBD2. This material consisted of cultured CD8+ T cells from PBMCs, taken from culture after CMV antigen stimulation. The TCR originated in a human donor in good health (CMV status not recorded). Some clones in this sample may be carry-over from other donors' samples. This CDR3 is CSARVRSGGYNEQFF. For the CDR3, the DNA is TGCAGTGCTAGAGTCCGAAGCGGGGGCTACAATGAGCAGTTCTTC.